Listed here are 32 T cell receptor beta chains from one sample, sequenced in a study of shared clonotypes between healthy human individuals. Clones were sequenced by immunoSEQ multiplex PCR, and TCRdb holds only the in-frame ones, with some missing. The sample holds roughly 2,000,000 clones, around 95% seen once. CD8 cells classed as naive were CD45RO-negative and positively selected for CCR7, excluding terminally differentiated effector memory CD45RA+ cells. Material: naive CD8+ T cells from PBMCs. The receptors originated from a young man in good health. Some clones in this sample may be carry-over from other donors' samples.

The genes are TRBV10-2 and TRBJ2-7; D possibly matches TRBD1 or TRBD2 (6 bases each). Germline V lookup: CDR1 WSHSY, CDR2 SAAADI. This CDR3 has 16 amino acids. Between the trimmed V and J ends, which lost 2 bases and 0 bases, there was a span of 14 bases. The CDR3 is CASSEGKGGYSYEQYF. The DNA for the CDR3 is TGCGCCAGCAGTGAGGGGAAGGGGGGCTACTCCTACGAGCAGTACTTC.

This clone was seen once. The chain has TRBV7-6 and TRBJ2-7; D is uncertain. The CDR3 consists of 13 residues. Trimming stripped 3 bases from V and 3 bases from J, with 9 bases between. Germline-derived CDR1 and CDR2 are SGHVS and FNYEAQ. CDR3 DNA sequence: TGTGCCAGCAGCTTCTCAGCAGACTACGAGCAGTACTTC. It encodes CASSFSADYEQYF. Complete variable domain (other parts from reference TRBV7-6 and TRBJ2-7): GAGVSQSPRYKVTKRGQDVALRCDPISGHVSLYWYRQALGQGPEFLTYFNYEAQQDKSGLPNDRFSAERPEGSISTLTIQRTEQRDSAMYRCASSFSADYEQYFGPGTRLTVT.

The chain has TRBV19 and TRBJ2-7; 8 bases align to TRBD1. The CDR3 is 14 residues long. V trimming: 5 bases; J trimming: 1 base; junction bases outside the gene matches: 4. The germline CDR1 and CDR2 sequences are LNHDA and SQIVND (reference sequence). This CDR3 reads CASSADRASYEQYF. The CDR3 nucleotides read TGTGCCAGTAGTGCGGACAGGGCTTCCTACGAGCAGTACTTC.

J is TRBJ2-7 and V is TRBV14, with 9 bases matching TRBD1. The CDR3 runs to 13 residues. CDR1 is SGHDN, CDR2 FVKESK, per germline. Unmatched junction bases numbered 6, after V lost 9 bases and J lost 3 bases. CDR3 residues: CAREGQGDYEQYF. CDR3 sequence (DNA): TGTGCCAGAGAGGGACAGGGAGACTACGAGCAGTACTTC.

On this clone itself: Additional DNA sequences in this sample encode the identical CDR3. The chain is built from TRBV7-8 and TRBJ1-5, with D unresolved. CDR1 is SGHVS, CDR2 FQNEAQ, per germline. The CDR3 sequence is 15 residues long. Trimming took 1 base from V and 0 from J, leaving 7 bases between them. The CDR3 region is CASSLGSNSNQPQHF. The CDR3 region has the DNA TGTGCCAGCAGCTTAGGGTCAAATAGCAATCAGCCCCAGCATTTT.

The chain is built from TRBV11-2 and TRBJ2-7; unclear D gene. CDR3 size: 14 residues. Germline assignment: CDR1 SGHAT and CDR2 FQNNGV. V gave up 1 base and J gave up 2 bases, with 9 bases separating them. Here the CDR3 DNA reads TGTGCCAGCAGCTTAGCTAGGACCCCCTACGAGCAGTACTTC. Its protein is CASSLARTPYEQYF.

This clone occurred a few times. CDR3 residues: CASSLTGPGDGYTF. In nucleotides, the CDR3 is TGTGCCAGCAGCTTAACAGGGCCGGGGGATGGCTACACCTTC. The chain combines TRBV7-9 with TRBJ1-2; D possibly corresponds to TRBD1 (6 bases). CDR1 is SEHNR and CDR2 is FQNEAQ in the germline V gene (reference sequence). Trimming took 2 bases from V and 6 from J, leaving 13 bases between them. The CDR3 is 14 residues long. Variable domain in full (rest from reference TRBV7-9 and TRBJ1-2): DTGVSQNPRHKITKRGQNVTFRCDPISEHNRLYWYRQTLGQGPEFLTYFQNEAQLEKSRLLSDRFSAERPKGSFSTLEIQRTEQGDSAMYLCASSLTGPGDGYTFGSGTRLTVV.

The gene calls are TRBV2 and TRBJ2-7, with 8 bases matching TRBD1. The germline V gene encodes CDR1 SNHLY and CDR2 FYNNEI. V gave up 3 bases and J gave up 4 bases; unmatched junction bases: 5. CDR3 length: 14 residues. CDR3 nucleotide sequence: TGTGCCAGCAGTGACTCAGACAGGGGATACGAGCAGTACTTC. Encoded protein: CASSDSDRGYEQYF.

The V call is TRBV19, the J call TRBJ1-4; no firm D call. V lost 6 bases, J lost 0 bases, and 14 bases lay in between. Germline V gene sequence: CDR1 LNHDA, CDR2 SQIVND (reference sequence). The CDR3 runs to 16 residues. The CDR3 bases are TGTGCCAGTAGAGACAAGAGAAACGCAACTAATGAAAAACTGTTTTTT. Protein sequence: CASRDKRNATNEKLFF.

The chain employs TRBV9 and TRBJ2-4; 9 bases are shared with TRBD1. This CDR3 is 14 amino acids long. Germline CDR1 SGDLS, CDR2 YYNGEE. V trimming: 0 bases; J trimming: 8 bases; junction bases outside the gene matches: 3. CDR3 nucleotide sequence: TGTGCCAGCAGCGTAGGTGGGGACAGGGACATTCAGTACTTC. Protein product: CASSVGGDRDIQYF.

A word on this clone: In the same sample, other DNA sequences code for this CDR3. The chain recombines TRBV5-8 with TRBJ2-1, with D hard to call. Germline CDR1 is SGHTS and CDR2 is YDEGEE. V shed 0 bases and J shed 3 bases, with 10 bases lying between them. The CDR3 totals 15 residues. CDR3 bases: TGTGCCAGCAGCTTGGGACAAACAAACTACAATGAGCAGTTCTTC. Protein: CASSLGQTNYNEQFF.

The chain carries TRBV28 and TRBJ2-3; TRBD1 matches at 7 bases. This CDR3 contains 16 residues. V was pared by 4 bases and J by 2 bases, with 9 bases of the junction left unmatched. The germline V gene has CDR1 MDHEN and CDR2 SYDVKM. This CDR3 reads CASSSEVQGDTDTQYF. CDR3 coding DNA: TGTGCCAGCAGTTCTGAGGTCCAGGGGGACACAGATACGCAGTATTTT.

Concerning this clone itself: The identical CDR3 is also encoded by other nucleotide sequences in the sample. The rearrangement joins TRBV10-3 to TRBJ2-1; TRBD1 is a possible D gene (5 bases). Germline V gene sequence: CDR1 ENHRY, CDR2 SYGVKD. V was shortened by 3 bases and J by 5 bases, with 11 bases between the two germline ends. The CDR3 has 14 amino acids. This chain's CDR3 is CAISESRTNNEQFF. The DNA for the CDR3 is TGTGCCATCAGTGAAAGTCGGACAAACAATGAGCAGTTCTTC.

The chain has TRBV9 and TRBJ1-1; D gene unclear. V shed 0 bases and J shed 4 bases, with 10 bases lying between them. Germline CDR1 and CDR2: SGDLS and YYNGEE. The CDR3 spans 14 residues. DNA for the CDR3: TGTGCCAGCAGCGTAGGGGTAGGGAGCACTGAAGCTTTCTTT. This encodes CASSVGVGSTEAFF.

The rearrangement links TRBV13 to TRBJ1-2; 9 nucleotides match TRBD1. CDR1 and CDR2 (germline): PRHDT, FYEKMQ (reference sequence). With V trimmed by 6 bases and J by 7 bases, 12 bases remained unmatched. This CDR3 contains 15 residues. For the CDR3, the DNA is TGTGCCAGCAGGGTCGAGGGACAGGGTTTGGCTGGCTACACCTTC. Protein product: CASRVEGQGLAGYTF.

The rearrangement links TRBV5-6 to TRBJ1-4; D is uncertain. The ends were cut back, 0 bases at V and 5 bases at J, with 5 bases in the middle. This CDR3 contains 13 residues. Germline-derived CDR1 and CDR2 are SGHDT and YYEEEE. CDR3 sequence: CASSLARNEKLFF. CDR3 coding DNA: TGTGCCAGCAGCTTGGCAAGAAATGAAAAACTGTTTTTT.

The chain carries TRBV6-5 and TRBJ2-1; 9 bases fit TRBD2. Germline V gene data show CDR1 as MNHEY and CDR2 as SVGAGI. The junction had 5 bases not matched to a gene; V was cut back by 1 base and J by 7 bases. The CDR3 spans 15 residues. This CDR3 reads CASSYYGGRGNEQFF. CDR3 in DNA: TGTGCCAGCAGTTACTACGGCGGGAGGGGGAATGAGCAGTTCTTC.

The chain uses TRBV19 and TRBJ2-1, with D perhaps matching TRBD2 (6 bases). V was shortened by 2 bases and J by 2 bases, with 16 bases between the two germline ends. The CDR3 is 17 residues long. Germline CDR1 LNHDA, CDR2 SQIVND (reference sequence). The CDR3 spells CASSIYPGLEAYNEQFF. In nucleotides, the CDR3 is TGTGCCAGTAGTATATACCCGGGACTGGAAGCCTACAATGAGCAGTTCTTC.

The CDR3 spells CASSLTGVVVEQYF. Written as DNA, the CDR3 is TGCGCCAGCAGCTTGACGGGGGTCGTGGTCGAGCAGTACTTC. This rearrangement joins TRBV5-1 to TRBJ2-7, with D tentatively TRBD2 (6 bases). There are 14 residues in the CDR3. Trimming cost V 1 base and J 6 bases, with 14 bases left between them. CDR1 SGHRS and CDR2 YFSETQ come from the germline V gene.

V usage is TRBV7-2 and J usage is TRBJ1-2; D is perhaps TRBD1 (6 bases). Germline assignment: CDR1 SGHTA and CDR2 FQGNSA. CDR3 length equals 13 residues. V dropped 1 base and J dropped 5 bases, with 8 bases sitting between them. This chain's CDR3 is CASSLVGGYGYTF. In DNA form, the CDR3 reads TGTGCCAGCAGCTTAGTAGGGGGATATGGCTACACCTTC. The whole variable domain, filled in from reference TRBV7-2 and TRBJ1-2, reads GAGVSQSPSNKVTEKGKDVELRCDPISGHTALYWYRQSLGQGLEFLIYFQGNSAPDKSGLPSDRFSAERTGGSVSTLTIQRTQQEDSAVYLCASSLVGGYGYTFGSGTRLTVV.

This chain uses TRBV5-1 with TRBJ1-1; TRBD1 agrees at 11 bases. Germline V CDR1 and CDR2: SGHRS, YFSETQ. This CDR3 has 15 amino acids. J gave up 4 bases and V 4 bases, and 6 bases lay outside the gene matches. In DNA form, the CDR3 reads TGCGCCAGCAGCCCCACGGGACAGGGGGTCACTGAAGCTTTCTTT. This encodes CASSPTGQGVTEAFF. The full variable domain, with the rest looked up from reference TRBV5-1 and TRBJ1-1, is KAGVTQTPRYLIKTRGQQVTLSCSPISGHRSVSWYQQTPGQGLQFLFEYFSETQRNKGNFPGRFSGRQFSNSRSEMNVSTLELGDSALYLCASSPTGQGVTEAFFGQGTRLTVV.

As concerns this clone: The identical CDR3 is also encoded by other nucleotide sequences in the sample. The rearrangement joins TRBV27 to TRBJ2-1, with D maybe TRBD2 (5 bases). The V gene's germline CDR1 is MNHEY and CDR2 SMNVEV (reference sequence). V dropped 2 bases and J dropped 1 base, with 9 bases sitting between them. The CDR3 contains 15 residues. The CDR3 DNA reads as TGTGCCAGCAGTTTACGGGATGCTTCCTACAATGAGCAGTTCTTC. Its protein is CASSLRDASYNEQFF.

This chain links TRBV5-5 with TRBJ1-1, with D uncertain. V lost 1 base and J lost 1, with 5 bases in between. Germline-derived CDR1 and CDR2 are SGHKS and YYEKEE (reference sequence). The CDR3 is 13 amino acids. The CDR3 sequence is CASSLPGNTEAFF. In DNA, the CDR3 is TGTGCCAGCAGCTTGCCCGGGAACACTGAAGCTTTCTTT.

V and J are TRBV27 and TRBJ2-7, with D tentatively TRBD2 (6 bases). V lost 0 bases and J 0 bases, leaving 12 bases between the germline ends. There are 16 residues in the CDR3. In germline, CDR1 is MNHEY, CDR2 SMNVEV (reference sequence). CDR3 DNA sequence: TGTGCCAGCAGTTTATCGTTGGGGGAGGTCTCCTACGAGCAGTACTTC. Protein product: CASSLSLGEVSYEQYF.

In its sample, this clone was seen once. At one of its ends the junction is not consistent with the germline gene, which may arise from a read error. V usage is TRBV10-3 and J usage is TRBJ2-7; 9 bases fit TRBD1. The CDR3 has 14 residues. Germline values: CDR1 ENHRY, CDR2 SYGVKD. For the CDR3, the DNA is TGTGCCACCAGTTGGGGACAGGGTTCCTACGAGCAGTACTTC. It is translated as CATSWGQGSYEQYF.

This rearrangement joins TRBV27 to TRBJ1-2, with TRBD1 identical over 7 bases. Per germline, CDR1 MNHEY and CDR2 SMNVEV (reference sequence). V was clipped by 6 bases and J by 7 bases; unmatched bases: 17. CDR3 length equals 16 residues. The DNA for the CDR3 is TGTGCCAGCAGGGTCGCGACAGGGTCGTTCTTATCTGGCTACACCTTC. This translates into CASRVATGSFLSGYTF.

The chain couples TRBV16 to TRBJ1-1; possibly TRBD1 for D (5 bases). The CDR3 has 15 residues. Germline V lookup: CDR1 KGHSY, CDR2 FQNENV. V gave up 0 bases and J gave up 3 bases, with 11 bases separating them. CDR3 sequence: CASSQSKGRDTEAFF. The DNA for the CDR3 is TGTGCCAGCAGCCAATCGAAGGGACGGGACACTGAAGCTTTCTTT.

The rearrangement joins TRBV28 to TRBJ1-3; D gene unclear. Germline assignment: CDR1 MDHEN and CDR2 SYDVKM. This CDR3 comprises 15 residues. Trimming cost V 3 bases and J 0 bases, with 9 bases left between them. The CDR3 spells CASSLATSSGNTIYF. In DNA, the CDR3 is TGTGCCAGCAGTTTGGCAACGAGCTCTGGAAACACCATATATTTT.

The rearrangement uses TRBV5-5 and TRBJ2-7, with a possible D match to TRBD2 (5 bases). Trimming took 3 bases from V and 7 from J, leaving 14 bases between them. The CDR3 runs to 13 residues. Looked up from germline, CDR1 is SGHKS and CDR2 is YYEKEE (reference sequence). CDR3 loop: CASSSGAGGEQYF. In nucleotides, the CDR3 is TGTGCCAGCAGCTCCGGAGCTGGCGGGGAGCAGTACTTC.

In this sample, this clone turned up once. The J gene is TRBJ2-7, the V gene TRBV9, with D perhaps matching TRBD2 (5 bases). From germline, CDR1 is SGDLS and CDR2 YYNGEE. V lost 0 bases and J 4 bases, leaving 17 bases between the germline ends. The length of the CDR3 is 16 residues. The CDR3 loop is CASSVGPAQRGYEQYF. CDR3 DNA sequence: TGTGCCAGCAGCGTAGGCCCCGCGCAGCGCGGGTACGAGCAGTACTTC.

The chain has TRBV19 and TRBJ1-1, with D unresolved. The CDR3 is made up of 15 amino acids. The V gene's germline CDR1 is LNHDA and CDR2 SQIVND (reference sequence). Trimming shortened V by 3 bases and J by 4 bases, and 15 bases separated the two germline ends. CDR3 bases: TGTGCCAGTAGTATGGGCGTCGGGGTCGGCACTGAAGCTTTCTTT. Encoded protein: CASSMGVGVGTEAFF.

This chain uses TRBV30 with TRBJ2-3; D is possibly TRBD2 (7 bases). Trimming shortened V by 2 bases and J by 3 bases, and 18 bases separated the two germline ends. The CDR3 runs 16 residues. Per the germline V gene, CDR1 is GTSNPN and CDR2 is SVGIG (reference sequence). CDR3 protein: CAWSRAGQGITDTQYF. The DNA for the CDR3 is TGTGCCTGGAGTCGAGCGGGACAAGGGATTACAGATACGCAGTATTTT.